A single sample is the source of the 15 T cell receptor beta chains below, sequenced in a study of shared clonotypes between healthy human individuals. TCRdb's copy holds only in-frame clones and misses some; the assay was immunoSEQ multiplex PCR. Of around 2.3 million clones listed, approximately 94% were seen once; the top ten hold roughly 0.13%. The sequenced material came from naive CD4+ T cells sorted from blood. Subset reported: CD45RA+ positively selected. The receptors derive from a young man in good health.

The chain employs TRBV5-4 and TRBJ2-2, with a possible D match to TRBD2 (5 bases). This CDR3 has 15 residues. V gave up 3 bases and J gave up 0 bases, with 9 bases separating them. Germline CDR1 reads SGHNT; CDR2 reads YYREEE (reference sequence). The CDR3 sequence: CASSYGSANTGELFF. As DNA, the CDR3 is TGTGCCAGCAGCTACGGTAGCGCGAACACCGGGGAGCTGTTTTTT.

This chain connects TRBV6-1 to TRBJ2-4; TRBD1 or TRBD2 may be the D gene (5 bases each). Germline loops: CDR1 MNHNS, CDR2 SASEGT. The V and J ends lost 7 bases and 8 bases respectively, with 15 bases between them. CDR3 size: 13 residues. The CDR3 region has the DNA TGTGCCAGCACGCCCGGGGCAAGGGACATTCAGTACTTC. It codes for CASTPGARDIQYF.

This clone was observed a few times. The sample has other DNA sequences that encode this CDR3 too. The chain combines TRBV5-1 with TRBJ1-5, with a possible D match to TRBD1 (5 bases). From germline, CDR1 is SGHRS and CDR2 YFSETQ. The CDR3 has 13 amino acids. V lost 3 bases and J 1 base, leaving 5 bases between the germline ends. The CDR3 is CASSWDSNQPQHF. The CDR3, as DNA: TGCGCCAGCAGCTGGGACAGCAATCAGCCCCAGCATTTT.

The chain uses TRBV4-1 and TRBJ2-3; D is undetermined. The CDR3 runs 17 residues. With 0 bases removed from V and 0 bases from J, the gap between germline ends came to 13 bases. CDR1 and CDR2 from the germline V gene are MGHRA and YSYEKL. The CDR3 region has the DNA TGCGCCAGCAGCCAAGATGCGTCTGTATCTAGCACAGATACGCAGTATTTT. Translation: CASSQDASVSSTDTQYF.

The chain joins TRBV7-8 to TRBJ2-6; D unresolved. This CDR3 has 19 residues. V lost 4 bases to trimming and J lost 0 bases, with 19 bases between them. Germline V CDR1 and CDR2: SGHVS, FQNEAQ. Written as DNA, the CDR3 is TGTGCCAGCAGCTCCGATCCGGCGATAATTGGCTCTGGGGCCAACGTCCTGACTTTC. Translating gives CASSSDPAIIGSGANVLTF.

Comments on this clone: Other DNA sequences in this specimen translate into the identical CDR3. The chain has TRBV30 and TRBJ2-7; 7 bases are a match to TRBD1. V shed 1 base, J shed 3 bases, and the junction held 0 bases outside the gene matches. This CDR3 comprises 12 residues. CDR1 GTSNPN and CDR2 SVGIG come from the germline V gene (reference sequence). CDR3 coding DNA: TGTGCCTGGAGTGGGACAGGCTACGAGCAGTACTTC. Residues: CAWSGTGYEQYF.

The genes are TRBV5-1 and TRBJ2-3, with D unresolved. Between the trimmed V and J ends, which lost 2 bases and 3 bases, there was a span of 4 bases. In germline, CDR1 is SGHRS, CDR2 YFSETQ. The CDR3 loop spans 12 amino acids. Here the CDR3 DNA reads TGCGCCAGCAGCTTTCTGACAGATACGCAGTATTTT. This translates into CASSFLTDTQYF.

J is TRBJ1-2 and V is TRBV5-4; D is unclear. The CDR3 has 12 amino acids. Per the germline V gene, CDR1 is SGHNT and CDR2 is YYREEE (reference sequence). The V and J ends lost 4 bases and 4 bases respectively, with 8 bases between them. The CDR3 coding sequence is TGTGCCAGCAGCCAGGACGGCTATGGCTACACCTTC. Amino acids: CASSQDGYGYTF.

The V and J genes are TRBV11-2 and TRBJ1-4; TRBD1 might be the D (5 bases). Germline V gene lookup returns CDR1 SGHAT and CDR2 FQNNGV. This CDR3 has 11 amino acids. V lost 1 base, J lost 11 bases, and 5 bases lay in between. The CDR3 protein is CASSLGQKLFF. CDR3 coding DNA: TGTGCCAGCAGCTTAGGACAGAAACTGTTTTTT.

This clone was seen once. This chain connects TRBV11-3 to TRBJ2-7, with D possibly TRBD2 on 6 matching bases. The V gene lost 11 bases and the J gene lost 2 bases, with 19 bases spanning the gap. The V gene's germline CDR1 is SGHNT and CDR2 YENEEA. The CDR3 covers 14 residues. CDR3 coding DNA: TGTGCCTATTACATCTCGGCGGGGACCTACGAGCAGTACTTC. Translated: CAYYISAGTYEQYF.

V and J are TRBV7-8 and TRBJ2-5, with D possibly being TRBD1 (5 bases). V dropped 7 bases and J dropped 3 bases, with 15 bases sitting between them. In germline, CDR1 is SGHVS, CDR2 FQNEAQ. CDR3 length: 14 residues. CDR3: CASNRLDSEETQYF. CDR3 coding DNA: TGTGCCAGCAACCGACTCGACAGTGAAGAGACCCAGTACTTC. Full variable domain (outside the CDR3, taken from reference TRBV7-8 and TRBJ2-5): GAGVSQSPRYKVAKRGQDVALRCDPISGHVSLFWYQQALGQGPEFLTYFQNEAQLDKSGLPSDRFFAERPEGSVSTLKIQRTQQEDSAVYLCASNRLDSEETQYFGPGTRLLVL.

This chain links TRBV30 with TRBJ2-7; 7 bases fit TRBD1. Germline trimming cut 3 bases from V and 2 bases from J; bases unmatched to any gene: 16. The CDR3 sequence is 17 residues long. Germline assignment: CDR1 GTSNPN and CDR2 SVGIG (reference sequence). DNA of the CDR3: TGTGCCTGGAGCACTCGCCGTGTGACAGGGAGAACCTACGAGCAGTACTTC. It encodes CAWSTRRVTGRTYEQYF.

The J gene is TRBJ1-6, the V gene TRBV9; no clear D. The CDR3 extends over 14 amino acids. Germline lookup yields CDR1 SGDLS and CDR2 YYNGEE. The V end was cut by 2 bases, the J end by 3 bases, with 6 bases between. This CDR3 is CASSVESYNSPLHF. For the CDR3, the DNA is TGTGCCAGCAGCGTTGAGAGCTATAATTCACCCCTCCACTTT. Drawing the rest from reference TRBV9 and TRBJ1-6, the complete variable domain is DSGVTQTPKHLITATGQRVTLRCSPRSGDLSVYWYQQSLDQGLQFLIQYYNGEERAKGNILERFSAQQFPDLHSELNLSSLELGDSALYFCASSVESYNSPLHFGNGTRLTVT.

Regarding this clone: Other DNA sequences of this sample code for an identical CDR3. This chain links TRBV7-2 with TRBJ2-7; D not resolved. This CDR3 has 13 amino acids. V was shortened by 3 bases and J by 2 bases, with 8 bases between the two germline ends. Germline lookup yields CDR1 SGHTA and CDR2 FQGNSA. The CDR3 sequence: CASSLGRTYEQYF. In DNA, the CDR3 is TGTGCCAGCAGCTTGGGAAGAACCTACGAGCAGTACTTC. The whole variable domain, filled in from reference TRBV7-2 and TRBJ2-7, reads GAGVSQSPSNKVTEKGKDVELRCDPISGHTALYWYRQSLGQGLEFLIYFQGNSAPDKSGLPSDRFSAERTGGSVSTLTIQRTQQEDSAVYLCASSLGRTYEQYFGPGTRLTVT.

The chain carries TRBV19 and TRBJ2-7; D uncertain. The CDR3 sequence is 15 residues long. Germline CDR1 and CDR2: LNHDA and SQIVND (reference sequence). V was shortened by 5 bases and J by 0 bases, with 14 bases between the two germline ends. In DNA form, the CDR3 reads TGTGCCAGTAGTCCTCCCCCCTTAAGCTCCTACGAGCAGTACTTC. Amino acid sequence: CASSPPPLSSYEQYF.